This section outlines one TCR beta chain sequence together with its context. This specimen comes from a study of blood T cell repertoires in COVID-19. At the level of the study: Samples came from the United States, Italy and Spain, spanning acute and convalescent COVID-19.

Libraries were prepared by immunoSEQ multiplex PCR; TCRdb keeps only in-frame clonotypes and omits some of them. The data show about 180,000 clones, about 80% seen once. V lost 3 bases, J lost 0 bases, and 13 bases stayed unmatched. Germline-derived CDR1 and CDR2 are WSHSY and SAAADI. This CDR3 has 18 amino acids. The receptor was derived from a man between 65 and 79 years old with active or convalescent COVID-19. This rearrangement joins TRBV10-2 to TRBJ2-7; 8 bases agree with TRBD2. Sequencing input: peripheral blood. CDR3 protein: CASSDSDRAGGRSYEQYF. CDR3 nucleotide sequence: TGCGCCAGCAGTGACTCGGATCGGGCGGGGGGCCGCTCCTACGAGCAGTACTTC.